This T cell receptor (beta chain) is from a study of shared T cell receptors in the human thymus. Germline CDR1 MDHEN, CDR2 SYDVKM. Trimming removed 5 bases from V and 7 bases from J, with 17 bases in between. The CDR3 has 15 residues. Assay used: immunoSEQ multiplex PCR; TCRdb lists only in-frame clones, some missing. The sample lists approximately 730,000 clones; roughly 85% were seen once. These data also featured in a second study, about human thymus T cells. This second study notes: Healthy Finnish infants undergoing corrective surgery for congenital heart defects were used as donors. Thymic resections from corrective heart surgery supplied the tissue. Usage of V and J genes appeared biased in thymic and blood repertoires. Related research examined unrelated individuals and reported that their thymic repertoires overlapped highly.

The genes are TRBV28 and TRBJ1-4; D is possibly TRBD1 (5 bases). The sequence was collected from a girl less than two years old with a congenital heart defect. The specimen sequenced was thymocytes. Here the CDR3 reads CASSVSRGGCEKLFF. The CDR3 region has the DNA TGTGCCAGCAGTGTTTCCCGCGGGGGTTGTGAAAAACTGTTTTTT.